This T cell receptor (beta chain) is from a study of molecular identifiers for immune sequencing clone quantification. Study information: For replicates, RNA isolated from around 20,000 or 99,000 naive CD8 cells was divided into five portions, of which four were sequenced. Study findings and constraints: Clones exceeding 20 RNA copies carried over 97% of effector molecules but under 1% of naive-cell molecules.

Per the germline V gene, CDR1 is MNHEY and CDR2 is SMNVEV (reference sequence). Trimming at V came to 3 bases and at J to 4 bases, leaving 4 bases not matched to a gene. The CDR3 has 14 residues. Sorting recovered naive CD8 T cells on a CD8+CD4-CCR7+CD45RA+ profile. One entry per CDR3 protein, called by TCRdb with MiXCR from the PCR reads. The data contain under 600,000 distinct CDR3 sequences, around 23% of them singletons. This clonotype was detected only a few times. Its antigen is currently unknown. The source of this sequence is a human donor in good health. Some libraries in this study had Jurkat cell RNA spiked in. The V gene is TRBV27, the J gene TRBJ2-5, with 8 bases fitting TRBD2. Sequenced input: naive CD8+ T cells from blood, with Jurkat cell RNA spiked in. The subset denotes: FACS-sorted CD8+CD4-CCR7+CD45RA+ naive T cells. The CDR3 loop reads CASSFGGGGETQYF. As DNA, the CDR3 is TGTGCCAGCAGTTTCGGGGGGGGAGGAGAGACCCAGTACTTC.